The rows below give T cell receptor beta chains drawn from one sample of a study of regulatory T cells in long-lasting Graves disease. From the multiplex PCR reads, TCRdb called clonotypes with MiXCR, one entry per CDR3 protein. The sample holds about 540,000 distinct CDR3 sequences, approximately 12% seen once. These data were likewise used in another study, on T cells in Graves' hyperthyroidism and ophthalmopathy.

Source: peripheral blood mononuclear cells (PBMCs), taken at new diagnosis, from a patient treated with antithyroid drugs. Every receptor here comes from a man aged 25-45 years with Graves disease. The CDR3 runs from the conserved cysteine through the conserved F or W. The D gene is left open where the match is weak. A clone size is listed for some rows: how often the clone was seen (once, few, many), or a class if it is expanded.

DNA: TGTGCCAGCACCCAATTTCCCTTACAGACCGGATATGGCTACACCTTC
CDR3: CASTQFPLQTGYGYTF
D: -
V: TRBV7-2
size: few
J: TRBJ1-2

DNA: TGTGCCAACAGTTTACTGACAGGGGACCTCACAGATACGCAGTATTTT
CDR3: CANSLLTGDLTDTQYF
D: TRBD1
V: TRBV27
size: few
J: TRBJ2-3

DNA: TGTGCCAGCAGTTTAATAAGGGCCACTGAAGCTTTCTTT
CDR3: CASSLIRATEAFF
D: -
V: TRBV12-3/TRBV12-4
size: many
J: TRBJ1-1

DNA: TGTGCCAGCAGCTTCCCCGTTCTACGAGGGCCAGCTTTCTTT
CDR3: CASSFPVLRGPAFF
D: -
V: TRBV7-2
size: many
J: TRBJ1-1

DNA: TGTGCCAGCAGTTACTCTCGAGGTGATAGCAATCAGCCCCAGCATTTT
CDR3: CASSYSRGDSNQPQHF
D: -
V: TRBV6-5
size: many
J: TRBJ1-5

DNA: TGTGCCAGCAGTGAACCGCATGGGGGGGCTTTCTTT
CDR3: CASSEPHGGAFF
D: -
V: TRBV25-1
size: few
J: TRBJ1-1

DNA: TGTGCCAGCAGGTGGGACAAAAATAGCAATCAGCCCCAGCATTTT
CDR3: CASRWDKNSNQPQHF
D: -
V: TRBV13
size: few
J: TRBJ1-5

DNA: TGTGCCAGCAGTCCCCGACTAGCGGGAGTCCCAGATACGCAGTATTTT
CDR3: CASSPRLAGVPDTQYF
D: TRBD2
V: TRBV2
size: many
J: TRBJ2-3

DNA: TGTGCTAGTGGTTTGGTACTTACCGGGGTCTATAATTCACCCCTCCACTTT
CDR3: CASGLVLTGVYNSPLHF
D: -
V: TRBV12-5
size: many
J: TRBJ1-6

DNA: TGTGCCAGCAGCTTTGGGGGGCTCCGCTCTGGGGCCAACGTCCTGACTTTC
CDR3: CASSFGGLRSGANVLTF
D: -
V: TRBV11-2
size: -
J: TRBJ2-6

DNA: TGTGCCAGTAGTATAAAGGGCAGAGACACTGAAGCTTTCTTT
CDR3: CASSIKGRDTEAFF
D: -
V: TRBV19
size: few
J: TRBJ1-1

DNA: TGTGCCAGCAGCTTATTAATAGGCAGGGTCGATGGCTACACCTTC
CDR3: CASSLLIGRVDGYTF
D: -
V: TRBV7-9
size: -
J: TRBJ1-2

DNA: TGTGCCACCAGCAGAGGCGGGAGCCCGTACAATGAGCAGTTCTTC
CDR3: CATSRGGSPYNEQFF
D: TRBD2
V: TRBV15
size: many
J: TRBJ2-1

DNA: TGCGCCAGCAGCTTGGTTCCCGGTCCCGACAATGAGCAGTTCTTC
CDR3: CASSLVPGPDNEQFF
D: -
V: TRBV5-1
size: many
J: TRBJ2-1

DNA: TGTGCCAGCAGCCAAGTCTATTTTGAGGGGGCGTCAGGAAATGGCTACACCTTC
CDR3: CASSQVYFEGASGNGYTF
D: TRBD1
V: TRBV14
size: many
J: TRBJ1-2

DNA: TGTGCCAGTAGTTTTCTGTCTTACGGTGAGGCTTTCTTT
CDR3: CASSFLSYGEAFF
D: -
V: TRBV19
size: -
J: TRBJ1-1

DNA: TGTGCCAGCCAGGGACAGGGTGAGATGGAACAAGAGACCCAGTACTTC
CDR3: CASQGQGEMEQETQYF
D: TRBD1
V: TRBV27
size: many
J: TRBJ2-5

DNA: TGCAGTGTTTGGGGTGCCTACGAGCAGTACTTC
CDR3: CSVWGAYEQYF
D: -
V: TRBV20-1
size: many
J: TRBJ2-7

DNA: TGCAGCGTCCGGCGGGGGGGCCGCTACGAGCAGTACTTC
CDR3: CSVRRGGRYEQYF
D: TRBD2
V: TRBV29-1
size: many
J: TRBJ2-7

DNA: TGTGCCAGCAGCCTCTGGACAAGACTCACAGATACGCAGTATTTT
CDR3: CASSLWTRLTDTQYF
D: -
V: TRBV11-1
size: many
J: TRBJ2-3

DNA: TGCGCCAGCAGCTTGGCCGAGTCCCGAGGCGGGGAGCTGTTTTTT
CDR3: CASSLAESRGGELFF
D: -
V: TRBV5-1
size: -
J: TRBJ2-2

DNA: TGTGCCAGCAGCTTAGGAGGGGCCTGGGCTTTCTTT
CDR3: CASSLGGAWAFF
D: -
V: TRBV7-9
size: -
J: TRBJ1-1

DNA: TGTGCCAGCAGCTTGGACAGAGCCTACGAGCAGTACTTC
CDR3: CASSLDRAYEQYF
D: -
V: TRBV12-3/TRBV12-4
size: many
J: TRBJ2-7

DNA: TGCGCCAGCAGCGGATCGCCGACAGGTACCACTGAAGCTTTCTTT
CDR3: CASSGSPTGTTEAFF
D: -
V: TRBV5-1
size: -
J: TRBJ1-1

DNA: TGTGCCAGCAGTGGGGTGTCGGGACTAGCGGTCTACGAGCAGTACTTC
CDR3: CASSGVSGLAVYEQYF
D: TRBD2
V: TRBV6-1
size: few
J: TRBJ2-7

DNA: TGTGCCAGCAGCTCCGGGGAAAACACCATATATTTT
CDR3: CASSSGENTIYF
D: -
V: TRBV28
size: -
J: TRBJ1-3

DNA: TGTGCCAGCAGCTTAGAGACTATCGAGCAGTTCTTC
CDR3: CASSLETIEQFF
D: -
V: TRBV7-9
size: many
J: TRBJ2-1

DNA: TGTGCCAGCAGCCCTCGGGACAGGGCAAATGAGCAGTTCTTC
CDR3: CASSPRDRANEQFF
D: TRBD1
V: TRBV12-3/TRBV12-4
size: many
J: TRBJ2-1

DNA: TGTGCCAGCAGTACCCTGGGTAGGGGCAGCAGCAATCAGCCCCAGCATTTT
CDR3: CASSTLGRGSSNQPQHF
D: -
V: TRBV6-1
size: -
J: TRBJ1-5

DNA: TGTGCCACCAGTGACATCTATGGCTACACCTTC
CDR3: CATSDIYGYTF
D: -
V: TRBV24-1
size: few
J: TRBJ1-2

DNA: TGCGCCAGCAGTGAGTCCCTCTCCTACGAGCAGTACTTC
CDR3: CASSESLSYEQYF
D: -
V: TRBV10-2
size: many
J: TRBJ2-7

DNA: TGTGCCAGCAGCGTAGTCAGTGGGGCGGGAGGTTACAATGAGCAGTTCTTC
CDR3: CASSVVSGAGGYNEQFF
D: TRBD2
V: TRBV9
size: many
J: TRBJ2-1

DNA: TGTGCCAGCTCACCAATGGAGGGCAGGGGGGATGAGCAGTTCTTC
CDR3: CASSPMEGRGDEQFF
D: -
V: TRBV18
size: -
J: TRBJ2-1

DNA: TGCAGTGCTAGTCTGCGAGGCGAGCAGTACTTC
CDR3: CSASLRGEQYF
D: -
V: TRBV20-1
size: many
J: TRBJ2-7

DNA: TGTGCCAGCAGCTTAAGAGGGGCCGTGAACGAGCAGTACTTC
CDR3: CASSLRGAVNEQYF
D: -
V: TRBV13
size: -
J: TRBJ2-7

DNA: TGTGCCAGCAGTTGGACAGGGGCCACAGCTAGGGTCACCGGGGAGCTGTTTTTT
CDR3: CASSWTGATARVTGELFF
D: TRBD1
V: TRBV12-3/TRBV12-4
size: many
J: TRBJ2-2

DNA: TGTGCCAGCAGCTTAGCGTCCGGTCCCTCTGGGGCCAACGTCCTGACTTTC
CDR3: CASSLASGPSGANVLTF
D: -
V: TRBV7-2
size: -
J: TRBJ2-6

DNA: TGTGCCAGCAGCCCGGCCTTGTCAGGGGGACGACATGAGCAGTTCTTC
CDR3: CASSPALSGGRHEQFF
D: TRBD1
V: TRBV11-1
size: many
J: TRBJ2-1

DNA: TGTGCCAGCAGCTCGAATCAGGGGAACATTCAGTACTTC
CDR3: CASSSNQGNIQYF
D: -
V: TRBV11-1
size: many
J: TRBJ2-4

DNA: TGTGCCAGCAGTAGACTAGCGTCGGGCACAGATACGCAGTATTTT
CDR3: CASSRLASGTDTQYF
D: TRBD2
V: TRBV2
size: many
J: TRBJ2-3

DNA: TGTGCCACCAGTGATTTTGCGGGAGGTGACTACAATGAGCAGTTCTTC
CDR3: CATSDFAGGDYNEQFF
D: TRBD2
V: TRBV24-1
size: -
J: TRBJ2-1

DNA: TGTGCCAGCAGTTACACAGCGACTAGCGGGAGAGAGCAGTACTTC
CDR3: CASSYTATSGREQYF
D: TRBD2
V: TRBV6-5
size: many
J: TRBJ2-7

DNA: TGTGCCAGCAGCTTAGGTGGACTAGCCGGATTTAAGCAGTTCTTC
CDR3: CASSLGGLAGFKQFF
D: TRBD2
V: TRBV11-2
size: many
J: TRBJ2-1

DNA: TGCAGTGCTTGGGGACTAGCGGGAGCGTTGGGTAATGAGCAGTTCTTC
CDR3: CSAWGLAGALGNEQFF
D: TRBD2
V: TRBV20-1
size: few
J: TRBJ2-1

DNA: TGTGCCAGCAGTTTCCCGGGACAGGGGGCGGTTGAGTACTTC
CDR3: CASSFPGQGAVEYF
D: TRBD1
V: TRBV6-2/TRBV6-3
size: -
J: TRBJ2-7

DNA: TGTGCCAGCAGAGGGGTGGACAAAAACATTCAGTACTTC
CDR3: CASRGVDKNIQYF
D: -
V: TRBV27
size: few
J: TRBJ2-4

DNA: TGCAGTGCGCTTCTAGCGTCGAGCTCCTACAATGAGCAGTTCTTC
CDR3: CSALLASSSYNEQFF
D: -
V: TRBV20-1
size: many
J: TRBJ2-1

DNA: TGCAGTGCTAACGTAGGACTAGCGGGAGGAACCACTGGGGCCAACGTCCTGACTTTC
CDR3: CSANVGLAGGTTGANVLTF
D: TRBD2
V: TRBV20-1
size: few
J: TRBJ2-6

DNA: TGTGCCAGCAGCCAAGTGATTTATACGCAGTATTTT
CDR3: CASSQVIYTQYF
D: -
V: TRBV3-1
size: -
J: TRBJ2-3

DNA: TGTGCCAGCGGAGGGGGTTTGAATCAGCCCCAGCATTTT
CDR3: CASGGGLNQPQHF
D: -
V: TRBV6-1
size: few
J: TRBJ1-5

DNA: TGCAGTGCTAGAGATCCCCTGACTAGCGGTAGCACAGATACGCAGTATTTT
CDR3: CSARDPLTSGSTDTQYF
D: TRBD2
V: TRBV20-1
size: many
J: TRBJ2-3

DNA: TGTGCCAGCAGCTTAGGGTCGTCGGGTTATAGGTCCGGGGAGCTGTTTTTT
CDR3: CASSLGSSGYRSGELFF
D: -
V: TRBV7-7
size: few
J: TRBJ2-2

DNA: TGCGCCAGCAGCAAGCGACTAGCGGGAGATGCGGATACGCAGTATTTT
CDR3: CASSKRLAGDADTQYF
D: TRBD2
V: TRBV5-1
size: many
J: TRBJ2-3